Reported below is one T cell receptor beta chain. Antigen specificity is unknown. Some clones are missing from TCRdb's copy, which holds only in-frame ones; the method was immunoSEQ multiplex PCR. The table lists approximately 100,000 clones, 87% of them singletons. CDR1 and CDR2 (germline): SEHNR, FQNEAQ (reference sequence). This CDR3 has 13 residues. V gave up 1 base and J gave up 13 bases; unmatched junction bases: 8. This specimen belongs to a study of cytomegalovirus exposure and HLA in healthy donors. For the study at large: The 90 to 150 validation repertoires, a later analysis reported, used the same platform as the 666 first-cohort repertoires. Study-level findings and limits: Around 160 TCR beta chains were listed as cytomegalovirus-associated. Accounts indicate the classifier identified cytomegalovirus status with strong specificity and sensitivity.

The TCR sequence derives from a woman aged 30 to 39 in good health and CMV-seronegative. The material sequenced was PBMCs. This chain uses TRBV7-9 with TRBJ2-3; 7 bases match TRBD1. Written as DNA, the CDR3 is TGTGCCAGCAGCTTAGGAACTACCCAGGGGGAGTATTTT. As protein: CASSLGTTQGEYF.